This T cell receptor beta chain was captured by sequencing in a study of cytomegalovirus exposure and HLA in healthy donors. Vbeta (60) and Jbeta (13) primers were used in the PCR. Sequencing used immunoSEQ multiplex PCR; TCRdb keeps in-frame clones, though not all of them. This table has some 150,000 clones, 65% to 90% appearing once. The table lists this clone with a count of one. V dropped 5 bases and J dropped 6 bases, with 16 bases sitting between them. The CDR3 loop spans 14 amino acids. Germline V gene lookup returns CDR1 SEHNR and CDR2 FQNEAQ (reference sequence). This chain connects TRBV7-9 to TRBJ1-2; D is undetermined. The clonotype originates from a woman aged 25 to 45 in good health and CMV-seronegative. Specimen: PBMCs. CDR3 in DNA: TGTGCCAGCAGCCGAACAGCTTTTAAGGATGGCTACACCTTC. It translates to CASSRTAFKDGYTF. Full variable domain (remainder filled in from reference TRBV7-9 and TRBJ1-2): DTGVSQNPRHKITKRGQNVTFRCDPISEHNRLYWYRQTLGQGPEFLTYFQNEAQLEKSRLLSDRFSAERPKGSFSTLEIQRTEQGDSAMYLCASSRTAFKDGYTFGSGTRLTVV.